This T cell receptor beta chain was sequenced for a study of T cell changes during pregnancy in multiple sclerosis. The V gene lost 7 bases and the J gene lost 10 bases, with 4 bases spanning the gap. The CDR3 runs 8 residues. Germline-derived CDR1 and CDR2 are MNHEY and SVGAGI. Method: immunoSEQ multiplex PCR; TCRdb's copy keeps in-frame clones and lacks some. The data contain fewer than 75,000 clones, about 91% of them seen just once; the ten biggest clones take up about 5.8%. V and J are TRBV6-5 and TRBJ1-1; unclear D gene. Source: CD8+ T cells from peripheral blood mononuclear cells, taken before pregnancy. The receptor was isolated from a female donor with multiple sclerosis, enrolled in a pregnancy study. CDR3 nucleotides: TGTGCCAGCAACGGAGCTTTCTTT. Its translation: CASNGAFF.